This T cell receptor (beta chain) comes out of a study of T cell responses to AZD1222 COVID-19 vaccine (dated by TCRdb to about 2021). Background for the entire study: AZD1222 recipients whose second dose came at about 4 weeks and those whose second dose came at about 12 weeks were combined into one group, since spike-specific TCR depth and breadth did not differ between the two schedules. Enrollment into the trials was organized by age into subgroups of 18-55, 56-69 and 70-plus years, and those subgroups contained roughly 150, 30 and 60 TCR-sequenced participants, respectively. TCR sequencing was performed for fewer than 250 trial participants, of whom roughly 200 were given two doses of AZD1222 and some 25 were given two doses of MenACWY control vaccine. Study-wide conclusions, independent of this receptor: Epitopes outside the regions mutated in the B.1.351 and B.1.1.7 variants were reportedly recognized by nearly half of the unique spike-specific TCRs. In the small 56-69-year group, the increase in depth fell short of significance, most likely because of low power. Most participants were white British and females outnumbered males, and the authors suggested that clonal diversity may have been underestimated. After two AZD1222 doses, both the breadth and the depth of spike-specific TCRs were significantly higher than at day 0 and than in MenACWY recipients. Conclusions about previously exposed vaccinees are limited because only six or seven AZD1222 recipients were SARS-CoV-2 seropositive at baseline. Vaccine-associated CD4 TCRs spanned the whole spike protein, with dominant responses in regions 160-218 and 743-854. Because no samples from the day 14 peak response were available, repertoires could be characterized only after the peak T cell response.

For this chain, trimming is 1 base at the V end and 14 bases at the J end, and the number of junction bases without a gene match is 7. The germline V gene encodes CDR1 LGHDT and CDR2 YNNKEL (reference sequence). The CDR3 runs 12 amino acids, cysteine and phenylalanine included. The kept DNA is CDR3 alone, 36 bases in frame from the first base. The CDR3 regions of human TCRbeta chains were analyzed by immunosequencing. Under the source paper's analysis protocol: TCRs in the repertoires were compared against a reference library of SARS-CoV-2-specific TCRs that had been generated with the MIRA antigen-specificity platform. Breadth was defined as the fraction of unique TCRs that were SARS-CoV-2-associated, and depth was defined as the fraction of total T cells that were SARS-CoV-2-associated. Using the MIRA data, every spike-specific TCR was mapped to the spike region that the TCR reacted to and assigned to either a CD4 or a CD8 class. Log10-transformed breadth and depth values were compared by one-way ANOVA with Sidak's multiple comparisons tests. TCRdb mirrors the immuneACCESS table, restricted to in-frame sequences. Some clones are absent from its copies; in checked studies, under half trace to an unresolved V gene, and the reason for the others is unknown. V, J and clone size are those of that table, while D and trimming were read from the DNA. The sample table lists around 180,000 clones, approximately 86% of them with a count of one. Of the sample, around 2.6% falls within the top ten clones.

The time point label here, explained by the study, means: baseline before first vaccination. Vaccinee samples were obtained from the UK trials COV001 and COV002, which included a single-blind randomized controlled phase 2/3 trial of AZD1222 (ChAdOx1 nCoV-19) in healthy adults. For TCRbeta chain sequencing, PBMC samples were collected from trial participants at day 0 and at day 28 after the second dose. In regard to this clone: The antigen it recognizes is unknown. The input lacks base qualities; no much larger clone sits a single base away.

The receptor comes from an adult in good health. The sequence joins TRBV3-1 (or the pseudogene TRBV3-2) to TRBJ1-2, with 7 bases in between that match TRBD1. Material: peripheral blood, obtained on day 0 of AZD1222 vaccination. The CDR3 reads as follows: CASSQAATGRTF. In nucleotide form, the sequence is TGTGCCAGCAGCCAAGCCGCGACAGGGAGGACCTTC.